This T cell receptor beta chain emerged from a study of blood T cell dynamics during melanoma immunotherapy. Study in general: Metastatic melanoma patients received first-line pembrolizumab or nivolumab plus ipilimumab.

The time point: week 3, after first cycle of checkpoint inhibitor. No patient had earlier systemic cancer treatment, concurrent immunosuppressants, or another active cancer. The protocol was immunoSEQ multiplex PCR, while the TCRdb copy is restricted to in-frame clones and leaves out a portion. Here the sample spans approximately 13,000 clones, under 95% being singletons. The receptor comes from a human donor with melanoma. Here the sequenced sample was effector memory CD8+ T cells from blood, taken from a patient treated with checkpoint blockade.

The CDR3 loop is CASSHVPIQETQYF. The CDR3 bases are TGTGCCAGCAGCCACGTTCCCATACAAGAGACCCAGTACTTC. The chain links TRBV27 to TRBJ2-5, with no clear D. V lost 6 bases, J lost 2 bases, and 13 bases lay in between. Germline V gene sequence: CDR1 MNHEY, CDR2 SMNVEV (reference sequence). The CDR3 is 14 amino acids.